This T cell receptor beta chain was documented in a study of T cell responses to AZD1222 COVID-19 vaccine. Study findings and constraints: Vaccination with two AZD1222 doses was followed by a rise in Spike-specific TCR breadth and depth. Dominant CD4 TCR responses targeted spike regions 160-218 and 743-854.

Germline V lookup: CDR1 MGHDK, CDR2 SYGVNS. The V and J ends lost 8 bases and 0 bases respectively, with 15 bases between them. The CDR3 loop spans 15 amino acids. Clones were sequenced by immunoSEQ multiplex PCR, and TCRdb holds only the in-frame ones, with some missing. This repertoire shows some 150,000 clones, around 83% found once; its top ten account for 5% to 6%. A word on this clone: As yet, its antigen is unknown.

This chain joins TRBV25-1 and TRBJ2-3; D may match TRBD1 or TRBD2 (5 bases each). This receptor was obtained from an adult who received the AZD1222 COVID-19 vaccine. This material consisted of peripheral blood, taken 28 days after the second AZD1222 dose. Written as DNA, the CDR3 is TGTGCCAGCGCTCGAGGGGCGTCAAGCACAGATACGCAGTATTTT. This encodes CASARGASSTDTQYF.